Here is one T cell receptor (beta chain) with its context. What it binds is unknown. TCRdb's copy holds only in-frame clones and misses some; the assay was immunoSEQ multiplex PCR. The sample shows about 94,000 clones, 85% to 95% of them seen only once. These data are taken from a study of siplizumab effects on memory and regulatory T cells. Findings and limits, study-wide: Naive-or-memory phenotypes were unassignable for roughly 75-95% of proliferating CD4+ or CD8+ clones.

The sample taken for sequencing was non-Treg CD4+ T cells sorted from blood. The source is a human donor in good health.

Written as DNA, the CDR3 is TGTGCCAGCTCAATCCGGGACAGGGGTTACGAGCAGTACTTC. The encoded protein is CASSIRDRGYEQYF. The chain carries TRBV18 and TRBJ2-7, with 10 bases identical to TRBD1. Germline-derived CDR1 and CDR2 are KGHSH and LQKENI. V was pared by 5 bases and J by 4 bases, with 5 bases of the junction left unmatched. The CDR3 runs 14 residues.